A selection of T cell receptor beta chains follows, all from one sample in a study of early T cells in non-severe SARS-CoV-2 infection. MiXCR, run by TCRdb on the 5' RACE reads, gives a single entry per CDR3 protein. The table has just under 65,000 distinct CDR3 sequences, around 10% seen once; the top ten hold just under 3%. The sample was whole blood, taken at baseline. These receptors were collected from an adult who was a healthcare worker with PCR-confirmed SARS-CoV-2 infection or an uninfected control (not recorded which). The CDR3 runs from the conserved cysteine through the conserved F or W. Each record gives: D gene, J gene, clone size, V gene, CDR3 DNA, CDR3 protein. D genes are given only for firm matches. Only some rows state a clone size, as once, few, many or a class for expanded clones.

TRBD1	TRBJ1-1	-	TRBV7-3	TGTGCCAGCAGCCCCCGCGGGACAGGGGGAGGTACTGAAGCTTTCTTT	CASSPRGTGGGTEAFF
-	TRBJ2-5	-	TRBV29-1	TGCAGCGTTGAGGGGATCCAAGAGACCCAGTACTTC	CSVEGIQETQYF
-	TRBJ1-1	-	TRBV5-4	TGTGCCAGCAGCTCCCCAGGTCCTATGAACACTGAAGCTTTCTTT	CASSSPGPMNTEAFF
TRBD1	TRBJ2-7	few	TRBV20-1	TGCAGTGCAACGACAGGGAACCCCTACGAGCAGTACTTC	CSATTGNPYEQYF
-	TRBJ1-1	few	TRBV30	TGTGCCTGGAGTGGGGGAGGGGGTTGGACTGAAGCTTTCTTT	CAWSGGGGWTEAFF
-	TRBJ2-3	few	TRBV10-3	TGTGCCATCAGTCCTGGGACGATCAATTTTGCAGATACGCAGTATTTT	CAISPGTINFADTQYF
-	TRBJ2-1	-	TRBV6-4	TGTGCCAGCAGTGTGTCGGTGGAAAACAATGAGCAGTTCTTC	CASSVSVENNEQFF
TRBD1	TRBJ2-1	many	TRBV6-6	TGTGCCAGCAGTTACGGCGGACAGGGCAATGAGCAGTTCTTC	CASSYGGQGNEQFF
TRBD2	TRBJ2-3	-	TRBV6-2/TRBV6-3	TGTGCCAGCAGTTACTCCTCCGCTAGCGGGGGGCCGAGGGATACGCAGTATTTT	CASSYSSASGGPRDTQYF
-	TRBJ1-2	-	TRBV5-1	TGCGCCAGCAGCTGGATGGGCAGGGACAAGAACTATGGCTACACCTTC	CASSWMGRDKNYGYTF
-	TRBJ1-5	few	TRBV2	TGTGCCAGCAGCTTTGACGGGAATCAGCCCCAGCATTTT	CASSFDGNQPQHF
-	TRBJ1-1	many	TRBV29-1	TGCAGCGTTCTTAGACCCCTGAACACTGAAGCTTTCTTT	CSVLRPLNTEAFF
TRBD1	TRBJ2-2	-	TRBV20-1	TGCAGTGCTAGAGATGATGGGACAGGGCCTCTTGGGGAGCTGTTTTTT	CSARDDGTGPLGELFF
-	TRBJ2-3	many	TRBV12-3/TRBV12-4	TGTGCCAGCAGCCCCGGAGAGACGCAGTATTTT	CASSPGETQYF
-	TRBJ1-2	few	TRBV4-1	TGCGCCAGCAGCCCCAGTGAGGGGCGGAAGGATGGCTACACCTTC	CASSPSEGRKDGYTF
TRBD2	TRBJ2-2	many	TRBV6-4	TGTGCCAGCAGTTGGACTAGCGGCACCGGGGAGCTGTTTTTT	CASSWTSGTGELFF
TRBD1	TRBJ1-4	-	TRBV7-6	TGTGCCAGCAGCCGAAACAGGGGTGGAACTAATGAAAAACTGTTTTTT	CASSRNRGGTNEKLFF
TRBD1	TRBJ1-1	many	TRBV11-2	TGTGCCAGCACCCCGATCAGGGGGATAGACACTGAAGCTTTCTTT	CASTPIRGIDTEAFF
TRBD2	TRBJ2-1	many	TRBV6-1	TGTGCCAGCAGTGATGAAGCGGGGGGATACAATGAGCAGTTCTTC	CASSDEAGGYNEQFF
-	TRBJ2-1	once	TRBV18	TGTGCCAGCTCCCCGCTCCACGATGAGCAGTTCTTC	CASSPLHDEQFF
-	TRBJ1-2	many	TRBV4-2	TGTGCCAGCAGCCAAGATCTATTAGCAGGGTCCTACTATGGCTACACCTTC	CASSQDLLAGSYYGYTF
-	TRBJ2-7	few	TRBV6-5	TGTGCCAGCAGTCGGGACTGGGAGCAGTACTTC	CASSRDWEQYF